This TCR beta chain is drawn from a study of T cells after posttransplantation cyclophosphamide. This clone was observed at least ten times. Only in-frame clones appear in the TCRdb table, and some are missing; sequencing was by immunoSEQ multiplex PCR. Listed for the sample are some 40,000 clones, none seen a single time. Germline lookup yields CDR1 SGHTA and CDR2 FQGNSA. The V gene lost 5 bases and the J gene lost 3 bases, with 14 bases spanning the gap. The CDR3 length is 15 residues. Source material: PBMCs. J is TRBJ2-1 and V is TRBV7-2; perhaps TRBD2 as D (5 bases). This clonotype was obtained from a man between 40 and 49 years old in good health, CMV-negative, and a related stem cell transplant donor. The CDR3 loop reads CASSLPGGFYNEQFF. CDR3 sequence (DNA): TGTGCCAGCAGCCTTCCTGGAGGCTTCTACAATGAGCAGTTCTTC.